The source of this T cell receptor beta chain is a study of patients and donors after allogeneic stem cell transplantation. The V end was cut by 0 bases, the J end by 6 bases, with 13 bases between. Germline lookup yields CDR1 DFQATT and CDR2 SNEGSKA (reference sequence). The CDR3 totals 14 residues. This clonotype was recorded once. TCRdb called the RT-PCR reads again in MiXCR, with one record for every CDR3 protein. The profile shows about 90,000 distinct CDR3 sequences, about 44% of them singletons. The specimen was blood, either unsorted or a sorted T cell fraction (not recorded which). The chain joins TRBV20-1 to TRBJ2-3; D ambiguous. The clonotype was recovered from a human donor who was either an allogeneic HSCT recipient or a stem cell or donor lymphocyte infusion donor (not recorded which). It is not recorded whose cells these are; they may come from a transplant donor. The CDR3 protein is CSARDVVRPDTQYF. In nucleotides, the CDR3 is TGCAGTGCTAGAGATGTGGTTCGCCCCGATACGCAGTATTTT.